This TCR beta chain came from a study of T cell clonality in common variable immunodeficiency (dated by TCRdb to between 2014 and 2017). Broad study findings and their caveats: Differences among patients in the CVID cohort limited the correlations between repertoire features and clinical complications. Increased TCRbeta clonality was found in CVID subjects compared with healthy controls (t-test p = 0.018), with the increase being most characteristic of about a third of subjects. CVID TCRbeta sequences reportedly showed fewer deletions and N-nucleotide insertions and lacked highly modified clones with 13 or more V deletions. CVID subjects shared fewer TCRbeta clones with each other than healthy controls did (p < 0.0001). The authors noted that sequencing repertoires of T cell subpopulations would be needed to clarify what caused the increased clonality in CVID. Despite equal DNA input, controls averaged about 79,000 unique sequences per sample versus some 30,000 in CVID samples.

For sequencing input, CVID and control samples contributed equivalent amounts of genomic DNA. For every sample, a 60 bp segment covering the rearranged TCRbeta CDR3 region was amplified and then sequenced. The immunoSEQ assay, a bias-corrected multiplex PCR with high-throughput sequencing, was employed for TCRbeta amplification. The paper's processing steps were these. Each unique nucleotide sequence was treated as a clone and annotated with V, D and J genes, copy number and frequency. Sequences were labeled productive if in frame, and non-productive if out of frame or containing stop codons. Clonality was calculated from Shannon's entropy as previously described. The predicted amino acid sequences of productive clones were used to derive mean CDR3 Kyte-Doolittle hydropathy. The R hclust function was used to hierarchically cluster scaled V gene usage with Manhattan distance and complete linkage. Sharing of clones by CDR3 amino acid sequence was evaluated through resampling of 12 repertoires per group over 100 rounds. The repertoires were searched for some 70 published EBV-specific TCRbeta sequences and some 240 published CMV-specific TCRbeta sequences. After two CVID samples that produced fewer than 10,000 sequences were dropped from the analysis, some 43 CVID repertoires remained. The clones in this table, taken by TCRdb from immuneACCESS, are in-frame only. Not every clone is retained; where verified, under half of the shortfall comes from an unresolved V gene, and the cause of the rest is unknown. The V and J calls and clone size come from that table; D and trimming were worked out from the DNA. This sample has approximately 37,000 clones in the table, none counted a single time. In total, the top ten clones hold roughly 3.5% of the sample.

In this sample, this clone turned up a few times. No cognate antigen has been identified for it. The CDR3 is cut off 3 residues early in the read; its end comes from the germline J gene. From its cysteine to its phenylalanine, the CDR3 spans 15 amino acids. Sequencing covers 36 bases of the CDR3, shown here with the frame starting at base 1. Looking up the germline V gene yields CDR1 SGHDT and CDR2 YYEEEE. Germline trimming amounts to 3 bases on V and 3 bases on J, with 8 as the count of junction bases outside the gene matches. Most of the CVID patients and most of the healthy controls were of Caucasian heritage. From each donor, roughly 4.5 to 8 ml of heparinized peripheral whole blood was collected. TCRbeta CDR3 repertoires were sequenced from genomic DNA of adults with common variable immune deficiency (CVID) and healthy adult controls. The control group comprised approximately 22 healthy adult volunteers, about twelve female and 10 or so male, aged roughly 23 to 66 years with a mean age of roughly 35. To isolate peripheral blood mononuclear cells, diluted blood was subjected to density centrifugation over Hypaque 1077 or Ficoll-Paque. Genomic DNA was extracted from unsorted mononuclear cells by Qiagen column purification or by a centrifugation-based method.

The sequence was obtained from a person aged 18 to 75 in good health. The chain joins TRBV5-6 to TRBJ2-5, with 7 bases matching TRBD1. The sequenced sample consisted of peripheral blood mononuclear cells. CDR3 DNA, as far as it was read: TGTGCCAGCAGCTCGTCGGACAGGTTTGAAGAGACC. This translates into CASSSSDRFEET. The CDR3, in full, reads CASSSSDRFEETQYF.